This T cell receptor (beta chain) was captured in a study of T cell repertoires in cytomegalovirus infection. Study-level findings and limits: The ex vivo response showed dominance by HLA-C-restricted CMV-specific TCR beta clonotypes.

TCRdb reprocessed the reads via MiXCR and lists one record per CDR3 protein. The data show tens of thousands of distinct CDR3 sequences, around 20% seen once. The CDR3 spans 14 residues. The germline gives CDR1 DFQATT, CDR2 SNEGSKA (reference sequence). Trimming cost V 0 bases and J 4 bases, with 13 bases left between them. A word on this clonotype: Its cognate antigen is unknown.

The clonotype was recovered from a human donor in good health (CMV status not recorded). Some clones in this sample may be carry-over from other donors' samples. Here the sequenced sample was CD8+ T cells from cultured PBMCs, taken from culture after CMV antigen stimulation. The chain uses TRBV20-1 and TRBJ2-7, with D uncertain. The CDR3 here is CSARDNKRHYEQYF. CDR3 DNA: TGCAGTGCTAGAGATAACAAGAGACATTACGAGCAGTACTTC.